What follows is one T cell receptor (beta chain) and its context. Germline CDR1 is MDHEN and CDR2 is SYDVKM. Trimming removed 3 bases from V and 12 bases from J, with 9 bases in between. The CDR3 loop spans 11 amino acids. A second PCR of roughly 7 to 11 cycles used a sample-barcoded 5' primer and a J-beta primer mix. TCRdb passed the 5' RACE reads through MiXCR, listing each CDR3 protein once. The sample carries 650,000 to 800,000 distinct CDR3 sequences, about 42% recorded once. This record belongs to a study of blood T cells in healthy people across ages. The sequencing input was blood. This clonotype was sampled from a man aged 55 to 70 in good health. This chain connects TRBV28 to TRBJ2-1; D is uncertain. Here the CDR3 reads CASSFSGGQFF. The CDR3 DNA sequence: TGTGCCAGCAGTTTTTCGGGCGGGCAGTTCTTC. The whole variable domain, filled in from reference TRBV28 and TRBJ2-1, reads DVKVTQSSRYLVKRTGEKVFLECVQDMDHENMFWYRQDPGLGLRLIYFSYDVKMKEKGDIPEGYSVSREKKERFSLILESASTNQTSMYLCASSFSGGQFFGPGTRLTVL.